The 8 T cell receptor beta chains below come from one sample, sequenced in a study of T cells in Graves' hyperthyroidism and ophthalmopathy. RNA transcripts were the template for amplifying TCR beta CDR3 regions. The study used the HTBI primer set for a first-round RT-PCR of the TCR CDR3. Each CDR3 protein gets one entry after TCRdb re-called the multiplex PCR reads with MiXCR. The table shows approximately 480,000 distinct CDR3 sequences, with around 21% occurring only once. Sequenced input: blood. The receptors originated from a man between 18 and 35 years old with Graves' hyperthyroidism.

The chain couples TRBV7-2 to TRBJ2-7; D not certain. The CDR3 runs to 13 residues. Trimming left V 1 base short and J 2 bases short, with 6 bases between. Germline CDR1 SGHTA, CDR2 FQGNSA. The CDR3 reads CASSLDPPYEQYF. CDR3 coding DNA: TGTGCCAGCAGCTTAGACCCCCCCTACGAGCAGTACTTC.

In its sample, this clonotype was seen a few times. The V gene is TRBV2, the J gene TRBJ2-7, with a possible D match to TRBD1 (5 bases). This CDR3 contains 14 residues. The germline V gene has CDR1 SNHLY and CDR2 FYNNEI. Trimming pared 7 bases from V and 4 bases from J, leaving 17 bases between. CDR3 sequence reads: CASMKTGQRYEQYF. The CDR3 coding sequence is TGTGCCAGCATGAAAACAGGCCAAAGGTACGAGCAGTACTTC.

This clonotype was observed at least ten times. V is TRBV20-1 and J is TRBJ2-5; 9 bases are shared with TRBD2. Germline lookup yields CDR1 DFQATT and CDR2 SNEGSKA (reference sequence). V lost 7 bases to trimming and J lost 4 bases; unmatched junction nucleotides: 7. CDR3 length: 13 residues. DNA for the CDR3: TGCAGTGTTGGGGGGGGACTAGCAGAGACCCAGTACTTC. This codes for CSVGGGLAETQYF.

V usage is TRBV6-1 and J usage is TRBJ2-5; 15 nucleotides line up with TRBD2. The V segment lost 6 bases and the J segment 1 base; nucleotides outside the gene matches: 6. Germline CDR1 MNHNS, CDR2 SASEGT. The CDR3 has 17 residues. The CDR3 sequence is CASRSGTSGRSQETQYF. CDR3 nucleotides: TGTGCCAGCAGGTCCGGGACTAGCGGGAGGTCCCAAGAGACCCAGTACTTC.

To note about this clonotype: No conserved phenylalanine or tryptophan ends this CDR3, so it is likely a read error. CDR3 DNA sequence: TGTGCCTGGTCGGACAGGGGAGGTCAGCCCCAGCATTAT. It encodes CAWSDRGGQPQHY. The V call is TRBV30, the J call TRBJ1-5; TRBD1 aligns across 9 bases. CDR3 length: 13 amino acids. In germline, CDR1 is GTSNPN, CDR2 SVGIG (reference sequence). J lost 6 bases, V lost 5 bases, and 5 bases had no gene match.

The sample holds a few counts of this clonotype. This chain uses TRBV12-3 or TRBV12-4 with TRBJ1-2; TRBD1 aligns across 7 bases. CDR3 length: 17 amino acids. Trimming at V came to 7 bases and at J to 0 bases, leaving 14 bases not matched to a gene. The CDR3 sequence: CASTTWSAGGANYGYTF. In DNA form, the CDR3 reads TGTGCCAGCACCACGTGGTCGGCAGGGGGGGCTAACTATGGCTACACCTTC.

This clonotype was seen at least ten times. V is TRBV28 and J is TRBJ2-7; D tentatively reads TRBD1 or TRBD2 (6 bases each). The V and J ends lost 7 bases and 7 bases respectively, with 17 bases between them. The CDR3 has 13 amino acids. Germline CDR1 MDHEN, CDR2 SYDVKM. This chain's CDR3 is CASTGAPMGEQYF. CDR3 in DNA: TGTGCCAGCACGGGGGCCCCGATGGGAGAGCAGTACTTC.

This clonotype has a count of ten or more. V and J are TRBV29-1 and TRBJ2-7, with D possibly TRBD2 on 7 matching bases. Trimming removed 5 bases at V and 5 bases at J, with 16 bases between. This CDR3 spans 13 amino acids. Germline loops: CDR1 SQVTM, CDR2 ANQGSEA. Here the CDR3 DNA reads TGCAGCGTTTATCCCGAAGGGGGGGACGAGCAGTACTTC. Translation gives CSVYPEGGDEQYF.